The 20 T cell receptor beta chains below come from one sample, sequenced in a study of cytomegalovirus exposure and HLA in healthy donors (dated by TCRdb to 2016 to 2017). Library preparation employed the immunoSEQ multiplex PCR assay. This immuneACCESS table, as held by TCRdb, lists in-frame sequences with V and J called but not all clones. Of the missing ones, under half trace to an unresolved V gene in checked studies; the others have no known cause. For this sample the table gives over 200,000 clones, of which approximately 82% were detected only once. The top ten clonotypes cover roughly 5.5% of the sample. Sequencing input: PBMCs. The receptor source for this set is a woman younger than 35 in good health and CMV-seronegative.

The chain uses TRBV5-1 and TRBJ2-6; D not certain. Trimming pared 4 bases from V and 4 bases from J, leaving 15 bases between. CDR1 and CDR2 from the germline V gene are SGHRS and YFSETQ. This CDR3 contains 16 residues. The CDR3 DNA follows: TGCGCCAGCAGCCCTGCCATCCTCTCCGGGGCCAACGTCCTGACTTTC. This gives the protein CASSPAILSGANVLTF.

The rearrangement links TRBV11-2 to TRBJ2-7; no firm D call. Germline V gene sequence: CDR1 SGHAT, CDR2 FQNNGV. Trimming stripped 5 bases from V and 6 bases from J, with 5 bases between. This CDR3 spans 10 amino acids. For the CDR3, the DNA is TGTGCCAGCAGCCTGGGCGAGCAGTACTTC. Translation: CASSLGEQYF.

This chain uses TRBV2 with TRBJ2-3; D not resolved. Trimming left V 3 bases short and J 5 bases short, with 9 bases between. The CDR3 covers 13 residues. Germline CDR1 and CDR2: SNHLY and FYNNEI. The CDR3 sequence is CASSEASVDTQYF. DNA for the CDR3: TGTGCCAGCAGTGAGGCCAGTGTAGATACGCAGTATTTT.

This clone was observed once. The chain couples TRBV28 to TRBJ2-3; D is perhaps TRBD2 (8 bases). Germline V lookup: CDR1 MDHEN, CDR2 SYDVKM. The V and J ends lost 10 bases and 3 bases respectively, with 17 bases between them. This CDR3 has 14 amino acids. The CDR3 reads CATGGGGSTDTQYF. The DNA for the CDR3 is TGTGCCACGGGAGGGGGCGGGAGTACAGATACGCAGTATTTT.

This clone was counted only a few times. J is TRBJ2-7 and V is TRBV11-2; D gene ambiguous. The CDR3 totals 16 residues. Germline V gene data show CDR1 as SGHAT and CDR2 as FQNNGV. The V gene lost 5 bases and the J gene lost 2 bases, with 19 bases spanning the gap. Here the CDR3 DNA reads TGTGCCAGCAGCCCCCAACTCGCGGAGAGTGCCTACGAGCAGTACTTC. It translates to CASSPQLAESAYEQYF.

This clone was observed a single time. CDR3 in amino acids: CASSVDAGSAEAFF. CDR3 DNA sequence: TGTGCCAGCAGCGTAGATGCGGGGTCCGCCGAAGCTTTCTTT. V usage is TRBV9 and J usage is TRBJ1-1; D is ambiguous. This CDR3 is 14 amino acids long. Trimming pared 0 bases from V and 8 bases from J, leaving 14 bases between. The V gene's germline CDR1 is SGDLS and CDR2 YYNGEE.

CDR3 in DNA: TGCAGCGTTGATTACGGGACCTACGAGCAGTACTTC. This gives the protein CSVDYGTYEQYF. J is TRBJ2-7 and V is TRBV29-1, with D maybe TRBD2 (5 bases). CDR1 is SQVTM and CDR2 is ANQGSEA in the germline V gene. Trimming removed 3 bases from V and 2 bases from J, with 8 bases in between. The CDR3 covers 12 residues.

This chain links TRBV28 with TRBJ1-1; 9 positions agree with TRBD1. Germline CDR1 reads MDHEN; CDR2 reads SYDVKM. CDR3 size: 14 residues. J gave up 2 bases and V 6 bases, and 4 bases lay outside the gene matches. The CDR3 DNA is TGTGCCAGCAGCTTGGGACAGGGTAACACTGAAGCTTTCTTT. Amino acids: CASSLGQGNTEAFF.

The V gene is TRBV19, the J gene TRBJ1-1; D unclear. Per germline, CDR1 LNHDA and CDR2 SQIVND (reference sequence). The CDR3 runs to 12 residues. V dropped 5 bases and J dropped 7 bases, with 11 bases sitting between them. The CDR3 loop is CASSRRSDEAFF. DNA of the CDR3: TGTGCCAGTAGTCGAAGATCAGATGAAGCTTTCTTT.

The CDR3 DNA reads TGTGCCAGCACCGGACCAGGGGCGGATACGCAGTATTTT. It codes for CASTGPGADTQYF. This chain links TRBV2 with TRBJ2-3, with D perhaps matching TRBD1 (6 bases). Germline V gives CDR1 SNHLY, CDR2 FYNNEI. With 7 bases removed from V and 6 bases from J, the gap between germline ends came to 14 bases. The CDR3 loop spans 13 amino acids.

The CDR3 is CASSRQGVIANEQFF. The DNA for the CDR3 is TGTGCCAGCAGTAGACAGGGGGTAATTGCGAATGAGCAGTTCTTC. The rearrangement links TRBV27 to TRBJ2-1; TRBD1 matches at 9 bases. The CDR3 spans 15 residues. The V and J ends lost 5 bases and 7 bases, in that order; junction bases with no gene match: 9. CDR1 is MNHEY and CDR2 is SMNVEV in the germline V gene (reference sequence).

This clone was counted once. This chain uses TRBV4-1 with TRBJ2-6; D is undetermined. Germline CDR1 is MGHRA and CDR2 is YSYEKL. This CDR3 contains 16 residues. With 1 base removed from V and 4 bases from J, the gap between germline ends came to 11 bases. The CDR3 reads CASSQAVGFGANVLTF. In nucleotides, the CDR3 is TGCGCCAGCAGCCAAGCGGTGGGGTTCGGGGCCAACGTCCTGACTTTC.

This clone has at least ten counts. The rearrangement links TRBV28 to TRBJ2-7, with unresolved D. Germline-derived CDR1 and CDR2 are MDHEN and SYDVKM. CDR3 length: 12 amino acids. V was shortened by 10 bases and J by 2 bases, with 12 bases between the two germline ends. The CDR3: CATTPIPYEQYF. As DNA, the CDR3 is TGTGCCACCACACCGATCCCCTACGAGCAGTACTTC.

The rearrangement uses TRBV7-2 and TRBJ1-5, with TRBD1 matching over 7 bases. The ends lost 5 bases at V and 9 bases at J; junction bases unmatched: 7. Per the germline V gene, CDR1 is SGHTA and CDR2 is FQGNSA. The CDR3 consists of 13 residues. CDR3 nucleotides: TGTGCCAGCAGCCCCGGGACAGTCGGGCCCCAGCATTTT. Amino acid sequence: CASSPGTVGPQHF. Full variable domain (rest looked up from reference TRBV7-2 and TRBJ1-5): GAGVSQSPSNKVTEKGKDVELRCDPISGHTALYWYRQSLGQGLEFLIYFQGNSAPDKSGLPSDRFSAERTGGSVSTLTIQRTQQEDSAVYLCASSPGTVGPQHFGDGTRLSIL.

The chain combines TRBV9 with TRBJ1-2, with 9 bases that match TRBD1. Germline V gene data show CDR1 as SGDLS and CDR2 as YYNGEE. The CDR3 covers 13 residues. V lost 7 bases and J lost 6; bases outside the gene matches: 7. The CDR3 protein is CASLGQGRDGYTF. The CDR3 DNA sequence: TGTGCCAGCCTGGGACAGGGTCGGGATGGCTACACCTTC.

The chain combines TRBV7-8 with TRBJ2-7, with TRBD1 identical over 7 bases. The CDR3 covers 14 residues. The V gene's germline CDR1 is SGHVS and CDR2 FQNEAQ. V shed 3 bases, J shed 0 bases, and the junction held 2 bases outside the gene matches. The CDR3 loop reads CASSFGQASYEQYF. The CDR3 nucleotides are TGTGCCAGCAGCTTTGGACAGGCCTCCTACGAGCAGTACTTC.

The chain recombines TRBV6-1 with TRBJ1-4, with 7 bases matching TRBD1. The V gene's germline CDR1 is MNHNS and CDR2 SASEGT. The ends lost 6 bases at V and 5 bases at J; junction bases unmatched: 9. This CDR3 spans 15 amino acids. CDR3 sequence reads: CASSLRRGGNEKLFF. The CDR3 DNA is TGTGCCAGCAGCTTGAGACGAGGGGGCAATGAAAAACTGTTTTTT.

The chain's CDR3 is CASSFLRGSTDTQYF. Written as DNA, the CDR3 is TGCGCCAGCAGCTTTTTGCGGGGAAGCACAGATACGCAGTATTTT. The rearrangement links TRBV5-1 to TRBJ2-3; D is possibly TRBD2 (6 bases). Trimming left V 2 bases short and J 0 bases short, with 10 bases between. This CDR3 has 15 residues. Germline loops: CDR1 SGHRS, CDR2 YFSETQ.

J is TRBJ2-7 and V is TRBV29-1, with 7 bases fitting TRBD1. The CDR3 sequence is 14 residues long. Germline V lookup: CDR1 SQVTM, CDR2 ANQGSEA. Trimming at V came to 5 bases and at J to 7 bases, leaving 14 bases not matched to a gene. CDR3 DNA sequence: TGCAGCGTTTTGGTGGGACAGTGGCTAGGGGAGCAGTACTTC. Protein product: CSVLVGQWLGEQYF.

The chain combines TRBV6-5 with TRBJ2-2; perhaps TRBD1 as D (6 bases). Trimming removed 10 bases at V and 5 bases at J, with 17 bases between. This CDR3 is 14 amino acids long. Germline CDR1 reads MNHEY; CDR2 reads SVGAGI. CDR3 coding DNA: TGTGCCACCCTGACAGGCCGTGGTACCGGGGAGCTGTTTTTT. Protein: CATLTGRGTGELFF.